The subject of this entry is one T cell receptor (beta chain). This clonotype has only a few counts. Its recognized antigen is unknown. An end of the junction differs from the germline gene, which may be a read error. This sample stems from a study of early T cells in non-severe SARS-CoV-2 infection (dated by TCRdb to the early 2020s). Regarding the study in general: Bulk RNA from unsorted whole blood was used for TCR sequencing, so alpha and beta chains could not be paired.

The receptor library was made with 5' RACE. Sequenced on a NextSeq 500. Unique molecular identifiers were attached to individual cDNA molecules in the TCR library protocol so that sequencing error and PCR bias could be corrected. TCR alpha and beta chains were both sequenced, and the abundances of alpha and beta sequences in each sample were closely correlated with each other. On the study's bioinformatics: Decombinator V4 was used to annotate the V gene, J gene and CDR3 of the TCR sequences. Expanded TCRs were defined as changing significantly between any two time points under a Poisson model with p below 0.0001. TCR abundances were normalised to the total number of TCRs sequenced per sample and expressed as counts per million. TRAV1-2 paired with TRAJ12, TRAJ20 or TRAJ33 defined MAIT TCRs, while TRAV10 paired with TRAJ18 defined iNKT TCRs. VDJdb, accessed 1 November 2021, was searched for CMV, EBV and SARS-CoV-2 annotated TCRs, excluding TCRs annotated for multiple antigens. The public reads were reanalyzed by TCRdb: fastp trimming at Q25, MiXCR alignment, in-frame beta chains only. Rows matching on CDR3 protein sequence are summarized as one entry with the most common DNA and genes. The V and J calls and clone size come from TCRdb's table, not from the authors' own analysis. In all, the sample holds about 64,000 distinct CDR3 sequences, and less than 9.5% of those were seen once. The ten biggest clones cover about an eighth of the sample.

The study at large found these results: VDJdb matching was skewed toward anti-spike CD8 responses and likely underestimated virus-specific expansions by missing private and CD4 specificities.

For CDR1 and CDR2, the germline V gene lists WSHSY and SAAADI. Reading from cysteine to phenylalanine, the CDR3 counts 12 amino acids. Of all the DNA, just the CDR3 is kept, 36 bases in frame from base 1. This was a case-control study nested in a cohort of healthcare workers in London, UK, who had nasopharyngeal swab PCR tests and blood samples taken every week. Healthcare workers were recruited between 23 and 31 March 2020, during the week of the UK lockdown, and were followed weekly for up to about 15 weeks. This TCR was sampled from an adult who was a healthcare worker with PCR-confirmed SARS-CoV-2 infection or an uninfected control (not recorded which). The receptor chain draws on TRBV10-2 and TRBJ1-4; TRBD1 might be the D gene, on 5 matching bases. Material: whole blood, obtained at baseline. Here the CDR3 is given as CASSVDGRVHVF. The DNA sequence follows: TGCGCCAGCAGTGTGGACGGCAGGGTCCACGTTTTT.